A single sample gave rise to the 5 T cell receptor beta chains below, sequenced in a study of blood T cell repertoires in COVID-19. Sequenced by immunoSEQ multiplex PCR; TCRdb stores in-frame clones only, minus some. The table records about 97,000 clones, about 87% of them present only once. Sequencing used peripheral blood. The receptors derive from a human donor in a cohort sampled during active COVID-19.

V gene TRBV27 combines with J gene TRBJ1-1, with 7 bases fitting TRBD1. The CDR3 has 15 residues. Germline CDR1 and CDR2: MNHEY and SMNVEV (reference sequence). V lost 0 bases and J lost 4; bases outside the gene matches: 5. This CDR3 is CASSLSRGQGTEAFF. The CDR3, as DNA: TGTGCCAGCAGTTTATCAAGGGGGCAAGGCACTGAAGCTTTCTTT.

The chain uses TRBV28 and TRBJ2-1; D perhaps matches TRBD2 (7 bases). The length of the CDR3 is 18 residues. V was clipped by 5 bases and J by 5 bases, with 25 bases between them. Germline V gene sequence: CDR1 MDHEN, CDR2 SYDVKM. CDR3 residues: CASSRGGSRALLNNEQFF. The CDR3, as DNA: TGTGCCAGCAGTAGGGGGGGGTCCCGGGCCCTCTTAAACAATGAGCAGTTCTTC.

DNA for the CDR3: TGTGCCAGCAGCCCCCGGGCTAGCGGAACCGGGGAGCTGTTTTTT. Its protein is CASSPRASGTGELFF. The V call is TRBV3-1 (or the pseudogene TRBV3-2), the J call TRBJ2-2; 7 bases fit TRBD2. Trimming took 4 bases from V and 5 from J; bases not matched to a gene: 7. The CDR3 spans 15 residues. From germline, CDR1 is LGHDT and CDR2 YNNKEL (reference sequence).

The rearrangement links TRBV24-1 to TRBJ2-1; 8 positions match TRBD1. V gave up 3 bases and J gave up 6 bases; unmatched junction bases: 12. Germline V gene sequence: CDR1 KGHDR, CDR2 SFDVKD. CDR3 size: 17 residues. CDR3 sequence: CATSDPASGTGRNEQFF. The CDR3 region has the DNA TGTGCCACCAGTGATCCAGCATCCGGGACAGGTCGCAATGAGCAGTTCTTC.

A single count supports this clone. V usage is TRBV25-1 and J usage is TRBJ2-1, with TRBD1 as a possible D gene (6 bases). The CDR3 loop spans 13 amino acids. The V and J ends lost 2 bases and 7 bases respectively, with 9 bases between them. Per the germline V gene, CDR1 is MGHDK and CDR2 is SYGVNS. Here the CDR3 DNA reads TGTGCCAGCAGTGAACAGGGGATGAATGAGCAGTTCTTC. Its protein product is CASSEQGMNEQFF.